The T cell receptor (beta chain) described here comes from a study of post-analysis software for immune sequencing data. Study background: Disease trajectories encompassed relapsing-remitting, secondary progressive and progressive-relapsing multiple sclerosis.

Comments on this clonotype: Its antigen is not known.

TCR beta cDNA libraries had unique molecular identifiers. T cells numbering roughly 0.95 to 10 million yielded a few hundred thousand cDNA molecules. TCRdb fed the PCR reads into MiXCR, producing one record per CDR3 protein. This table holds about 810,000 distinct CDR3 sequences, approximately 53% found once. V was trimmed by 3 bases and J by 5 bases, leaving 10 bases between them. The V gene's germline CDR1 is KGHSH and CDR2 LQKENI. The CDR3 spans 13 residues. Overall study findings and caveats: Multiple sclerosis was associated with a significant reduction in normalized Chao1 diversity relative to controls. Elevated frequency relative to controls characterized about 5 TRBV segments in patients, TRBV5-6, TRBV5-1 and TRBV20-1 among them. By F measure, strong co-clustering occurred among samples prepared in the same batch.

This chain links TRBV18 with TRBJ1-2; D unresolved. Input material: blood. The TCR was taken from a girl aged 5 to 17 with multiple sclerosis. The CDR3 DNA sequence: TGTGCCAGCTCACCCAGGCCCGGATATGGCTACACCTTC. Translating it yields CASSPRPGYGYTF.